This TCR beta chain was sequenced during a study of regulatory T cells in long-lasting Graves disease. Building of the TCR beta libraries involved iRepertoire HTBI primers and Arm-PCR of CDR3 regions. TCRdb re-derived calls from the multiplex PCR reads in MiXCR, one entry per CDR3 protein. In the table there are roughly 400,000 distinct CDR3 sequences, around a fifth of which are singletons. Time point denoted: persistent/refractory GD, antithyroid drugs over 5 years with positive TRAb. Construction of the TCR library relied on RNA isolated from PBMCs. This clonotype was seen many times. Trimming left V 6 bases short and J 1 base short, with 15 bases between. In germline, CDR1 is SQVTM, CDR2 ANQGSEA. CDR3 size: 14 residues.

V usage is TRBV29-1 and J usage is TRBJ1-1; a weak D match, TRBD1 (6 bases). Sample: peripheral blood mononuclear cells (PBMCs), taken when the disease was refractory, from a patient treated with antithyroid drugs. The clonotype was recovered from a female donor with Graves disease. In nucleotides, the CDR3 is TGCAGCGTGGGCATTACAGGGACGAACACTGAAGCTTTCTTT. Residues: CSVGITGTNTEAFF.